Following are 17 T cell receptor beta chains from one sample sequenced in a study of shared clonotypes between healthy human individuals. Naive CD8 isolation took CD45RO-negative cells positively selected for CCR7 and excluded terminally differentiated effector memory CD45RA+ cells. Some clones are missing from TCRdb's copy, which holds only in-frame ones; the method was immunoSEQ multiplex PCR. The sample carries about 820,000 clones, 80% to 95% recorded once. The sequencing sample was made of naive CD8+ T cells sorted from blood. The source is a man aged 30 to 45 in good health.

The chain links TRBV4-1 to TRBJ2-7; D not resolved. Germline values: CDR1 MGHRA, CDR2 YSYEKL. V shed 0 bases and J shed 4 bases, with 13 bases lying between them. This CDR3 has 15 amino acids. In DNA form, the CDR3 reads TGCGCCAGCAGCCAAGAGTTGACCAGGAGATACGAGCAGTACTTC. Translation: CASSQELTRRYEQYF.

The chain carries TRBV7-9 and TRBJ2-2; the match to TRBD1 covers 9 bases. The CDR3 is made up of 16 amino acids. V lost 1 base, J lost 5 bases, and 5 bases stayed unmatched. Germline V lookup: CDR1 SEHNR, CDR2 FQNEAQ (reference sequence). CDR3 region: CASSLVTGGLTGELFF. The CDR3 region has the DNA TGTGCCAGCAGCTTAGTTACAGGGGGCTTGACCGGGGAGCTGTTTTTT.

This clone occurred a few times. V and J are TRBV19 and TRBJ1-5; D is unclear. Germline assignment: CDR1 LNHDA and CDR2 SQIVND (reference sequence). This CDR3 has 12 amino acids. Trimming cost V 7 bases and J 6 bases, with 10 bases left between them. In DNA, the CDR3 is TGTGCCAGTATGGTTAACGGTCAGCCCCAGCATTTT. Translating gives CASMVNGQPQHF.

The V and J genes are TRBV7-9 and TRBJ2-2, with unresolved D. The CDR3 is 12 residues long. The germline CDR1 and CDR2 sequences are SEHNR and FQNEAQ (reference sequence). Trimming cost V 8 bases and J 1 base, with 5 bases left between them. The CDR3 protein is CASAMNTGELFF. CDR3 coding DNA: TGTGCCAGCGCTATGAACACCGGGGAGCTGTTTTTT.

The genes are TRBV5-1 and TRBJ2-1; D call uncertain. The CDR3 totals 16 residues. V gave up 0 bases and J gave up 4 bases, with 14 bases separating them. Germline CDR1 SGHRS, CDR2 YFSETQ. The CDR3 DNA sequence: TGCGCCAGCAGCTTGGTGGTAAAGGCGGATTACAATGAGCAGTTCTTC. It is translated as CASSLVVKADYNEQFF. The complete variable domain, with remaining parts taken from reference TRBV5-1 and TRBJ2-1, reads KAGVTQTPRYLIKTRGQQVTLSCSPISGHRSVSWYQQTPGQGLQFLFEYFSETQRNKGNFPGRFSGRQFSNSRSEMNVSTLELGDSALYLCASSLVVKADYNEQFFGPGTRLTVL.

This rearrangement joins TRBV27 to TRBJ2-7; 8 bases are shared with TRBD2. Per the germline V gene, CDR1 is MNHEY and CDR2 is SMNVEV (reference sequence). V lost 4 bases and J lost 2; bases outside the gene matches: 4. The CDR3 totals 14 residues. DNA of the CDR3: TGTGCCAGCAGTTCGGGAGGGAGGGCCTACGAGCAGTACTTC. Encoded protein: CASSSGGRAYEQYF.

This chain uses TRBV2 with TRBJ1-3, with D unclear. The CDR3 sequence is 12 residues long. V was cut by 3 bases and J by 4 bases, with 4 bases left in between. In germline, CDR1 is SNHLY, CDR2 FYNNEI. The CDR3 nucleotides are TGTGCCAGCAGTGATAGCGGAAACACCATATATTTT. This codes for CASSDSGNTIYF.

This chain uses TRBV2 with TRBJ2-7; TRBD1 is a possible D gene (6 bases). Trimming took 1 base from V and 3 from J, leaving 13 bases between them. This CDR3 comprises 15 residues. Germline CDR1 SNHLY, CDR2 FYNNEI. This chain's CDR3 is CASSEVSGANYEQYF. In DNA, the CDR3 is TGTGCCAGCAGTGAAGTCTCAGGGGCTAACTACGAGCAGTACTTC.

CDR3 bases: TGTGCCAGCAGTCCAGGGGATTCCTACGAGCAGTACTTC. It specifies CASSPGDSYEQYF. The chain carries TRBV9 and TRBJ2-7; TRBD1 might be the D (6 bases). Germline CDR1 is SGDLS and CDR2 is YYNGEE. This CDR3 is 13 amino acids long. Trimming took 5 bases from V and 1 from J, leaving 10 bases between them.

This CDR3 reads CASSEYVDTYEQYF. The DNA for the CDR3 is TGTGCCAGCAGTGAATATGTGGACACCTACGAGCAGTACTTC. The rearrangement uses TRBV6-1 and TRBJ2-7, with a tentative D call TRBD1 (5 bases). Per germline, CDR1 MNHNS and CDR2 SASEGT. The CDR3 consists of 14 residues. V lost 2 bases to trimming and J lost 2 bases, with 10 bases between them.

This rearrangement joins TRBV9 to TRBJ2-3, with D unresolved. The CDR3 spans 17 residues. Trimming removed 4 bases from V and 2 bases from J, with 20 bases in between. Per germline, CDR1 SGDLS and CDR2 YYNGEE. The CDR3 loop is CASSPNLRLGFTDTQYF. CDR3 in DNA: TGTGCCAGCAGCCCAAACCTCCGGTTGGGCTTCACAGATACGCAGTATTTT.

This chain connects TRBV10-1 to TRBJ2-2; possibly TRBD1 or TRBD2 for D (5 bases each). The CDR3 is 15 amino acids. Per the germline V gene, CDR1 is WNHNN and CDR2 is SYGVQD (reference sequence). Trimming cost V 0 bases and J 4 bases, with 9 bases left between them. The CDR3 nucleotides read TGCGCCAGCAGTGAGTCAGGGACCCTCACCGGGGAGCTGTTTTTT. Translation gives CASSESGTLTGELFF.

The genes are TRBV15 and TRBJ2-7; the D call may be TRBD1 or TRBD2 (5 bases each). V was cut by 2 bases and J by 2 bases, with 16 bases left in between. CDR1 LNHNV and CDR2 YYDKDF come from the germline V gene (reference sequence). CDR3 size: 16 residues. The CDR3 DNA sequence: TGTGCCACCAGCAGACCCCGGGGCGGGTTAGCCTACGAGCAGTACTTC. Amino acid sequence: CATSRPRGGLAYEQYF.

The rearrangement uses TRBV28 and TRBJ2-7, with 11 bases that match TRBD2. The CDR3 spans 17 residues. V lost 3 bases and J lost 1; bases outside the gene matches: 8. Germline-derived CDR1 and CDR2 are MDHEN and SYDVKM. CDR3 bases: TGTGCCAGCAGTTTCGGGACTAGCGGACGTTTTTCCTACGAGCAGTACTTC. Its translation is CASSFGTSGRFSYEQYF.

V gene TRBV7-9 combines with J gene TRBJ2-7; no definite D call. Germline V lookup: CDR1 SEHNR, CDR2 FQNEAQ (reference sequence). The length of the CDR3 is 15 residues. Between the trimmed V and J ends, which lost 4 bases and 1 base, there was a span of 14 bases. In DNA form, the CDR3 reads TGTGCCAGCAGCTGGCTCGGCAATGTGTCCTACGAGCAGTACTTC. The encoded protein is CASSWLGNVSYEQYF.

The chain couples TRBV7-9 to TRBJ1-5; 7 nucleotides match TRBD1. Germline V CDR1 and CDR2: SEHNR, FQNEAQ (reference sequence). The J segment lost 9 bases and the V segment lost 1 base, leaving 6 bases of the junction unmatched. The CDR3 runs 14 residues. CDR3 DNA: TGTGCCAGCAGCTTAGGGACAGGCCCAGCGCCCCAGCATTTT. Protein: CASSLGTGPAPQHF.

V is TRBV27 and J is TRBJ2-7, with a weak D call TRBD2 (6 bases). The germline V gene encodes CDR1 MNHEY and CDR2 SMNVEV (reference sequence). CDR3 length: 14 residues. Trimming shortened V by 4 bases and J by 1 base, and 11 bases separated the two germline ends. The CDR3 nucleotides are TGTGCCAGCAGTTCGGGTGCGGGATCCTACGAGCAGTACTTC. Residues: CASSSGAGSYEQYF.